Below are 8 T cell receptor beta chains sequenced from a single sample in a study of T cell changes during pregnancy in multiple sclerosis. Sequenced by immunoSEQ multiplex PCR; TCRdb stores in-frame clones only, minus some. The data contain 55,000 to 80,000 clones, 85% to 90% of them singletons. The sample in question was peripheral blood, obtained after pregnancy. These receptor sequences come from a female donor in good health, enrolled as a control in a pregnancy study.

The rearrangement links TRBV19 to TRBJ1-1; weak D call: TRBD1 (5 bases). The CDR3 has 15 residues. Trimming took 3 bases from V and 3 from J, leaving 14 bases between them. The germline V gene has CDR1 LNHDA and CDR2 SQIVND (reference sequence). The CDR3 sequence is CASSMFSQGYTEAFF. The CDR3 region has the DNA TGTGCCAGTAGTATGTTTAGTCAGGGTTACACTGAAGCTTTCTTT.

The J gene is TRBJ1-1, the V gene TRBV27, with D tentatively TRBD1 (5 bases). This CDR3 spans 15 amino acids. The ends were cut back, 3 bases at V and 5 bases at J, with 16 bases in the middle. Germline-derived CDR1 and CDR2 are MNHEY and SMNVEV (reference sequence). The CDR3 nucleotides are TGTGCCAGCAGTTTTTCGGACACTCGGGGGACTGAAGCTTTCTTT. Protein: CASSFSDTRGTEAFF.

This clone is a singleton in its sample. The chain's CDR3 is CASSLVAGGLEYNEQFF. CDR3 sequence (DNA): TGCGCCAGCAGCTTGGTGGCAGGGGGCTTAGAATACAATGAGCAGTTCTTC. J is TRBJ2-1 and V is TRBV5-1; 8 bases are shared with TRBD1. V trimming: 0 bases; J trimming: 4 bases; junction bases outside the gene matches: 9. The CDR3 totals 17 residues. Germline CDR1 is SGHRS and CDR2 is YFSETQ.

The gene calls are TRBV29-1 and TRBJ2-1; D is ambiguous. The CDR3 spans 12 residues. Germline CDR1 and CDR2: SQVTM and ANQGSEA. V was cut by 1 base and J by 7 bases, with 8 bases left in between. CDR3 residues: CSVEGAGNEQFF. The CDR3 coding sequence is TGCAGCGTTGAAGGGGCTGGGAATGAGCAGTTCTTC.

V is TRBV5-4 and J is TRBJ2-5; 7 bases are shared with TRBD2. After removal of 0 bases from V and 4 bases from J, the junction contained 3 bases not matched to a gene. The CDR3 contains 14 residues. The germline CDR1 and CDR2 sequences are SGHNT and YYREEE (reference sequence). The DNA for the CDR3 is TGTGCCAGCAGCTTGGACCCGGGGGGAGAGACCCAGTACTTC. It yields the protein CASSLDPGGETQYF. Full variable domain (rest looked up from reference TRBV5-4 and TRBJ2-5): ETGVTQSPTHLIKTRGQQVTLRCSSQSGHNTVSWYQQALGQGPQFIFQYYREEENGRGNFPPRFSGLQFPNYSSELNVNALELDDSALYLCASSLDPGGETQYFGPGTRLLVL.

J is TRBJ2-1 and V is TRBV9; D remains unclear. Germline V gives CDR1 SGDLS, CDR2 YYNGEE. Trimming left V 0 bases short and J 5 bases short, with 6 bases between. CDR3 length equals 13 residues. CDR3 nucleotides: TGTGCCAGCAGCGTAGCTGAGGACAATGAGCAGTTCTTC. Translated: CASSVAEDNEQFF.

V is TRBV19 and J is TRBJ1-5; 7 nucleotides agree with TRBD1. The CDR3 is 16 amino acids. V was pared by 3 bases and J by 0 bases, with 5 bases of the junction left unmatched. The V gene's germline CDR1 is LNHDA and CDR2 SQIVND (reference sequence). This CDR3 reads CASSIGDRDSNQPQHF. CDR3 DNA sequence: TGTGCCAGTAGTATCGGTGACAGGGATAGCAATCAGCCCCAGCATTTT.

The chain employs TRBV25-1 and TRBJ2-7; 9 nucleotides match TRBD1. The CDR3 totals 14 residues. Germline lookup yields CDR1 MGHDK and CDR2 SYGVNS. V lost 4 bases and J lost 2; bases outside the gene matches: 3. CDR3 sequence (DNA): TGTGCCAGCAGTGCCGGGACAGGGCCCTACGAGCAGTACTTC. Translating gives CASSAGTGPYEQYF.